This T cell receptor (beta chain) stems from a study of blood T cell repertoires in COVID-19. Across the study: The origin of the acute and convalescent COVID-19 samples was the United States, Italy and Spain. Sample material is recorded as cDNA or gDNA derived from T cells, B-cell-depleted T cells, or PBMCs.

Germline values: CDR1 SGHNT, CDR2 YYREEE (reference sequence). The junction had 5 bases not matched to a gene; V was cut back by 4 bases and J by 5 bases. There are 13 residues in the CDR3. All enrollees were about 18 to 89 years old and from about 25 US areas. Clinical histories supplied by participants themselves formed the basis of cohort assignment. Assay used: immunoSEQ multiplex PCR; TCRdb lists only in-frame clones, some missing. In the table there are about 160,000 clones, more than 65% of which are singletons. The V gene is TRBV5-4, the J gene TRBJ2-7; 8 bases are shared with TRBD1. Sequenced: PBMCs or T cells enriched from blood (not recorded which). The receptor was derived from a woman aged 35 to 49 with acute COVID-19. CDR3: CASSTRQGNEQYF. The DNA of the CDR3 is TGTGCCAGCAGCACTCGACAGGGGAACGAGCAGTACTTC.